This T cell receptor (beta chain) was identified during a study of spatial heterogeneity in lung cancer. Study observations and caveats: TCRs found ubiquitously expanded in tumor appeared in blood more at resection than at follow-up.

The time point denotes: blood at routine non-recurrence follow-up after resection. Unsorted whole RNA samples from tumor, nontumor lung or frozen PBMC were sequenced. Unique molecular identifiers tagged every individual TCR cDNA molecule. TCRdb passed the 5' RACE reads through MiXCR, listing each CDR3 protein once. The repertoire includes about 94,000 distinct CDR3 sequences, approximately 19% of them detected once, and around a fifth sits in the top ten. Concerning this clonotype itself: Its specificity is not known.

The CDR3 sequence is 13 residues long. Trimming removed 1 base from V and 10 bases from J, with 13 bases in between. CDR1 and CDR2 from the germline V gene are SEHNR and FQNEAQ (reference sequence). The sequence came from a male donor with early-stage non-small cell lung cancer. The chain uses TRBV7-9 and TRBJ2-5; a weak D match, TRBD1 (6 bases). Here the sequenced sample was PBMCs, taken at follow-up. CDR3 in DNA: TGTGCCAGCAGCTTAGGGACAGATATAGTCCAGTACTTC. It codes for CASSLGTDIVQYF. The full variable domain, completed using reference TRBV7-9 and TRBJ2-5, is DTGVSQNPRHKITKRGQNVTFRCDPISEHNRLYWYRQTLGQGPEFLTYFQNEAQLEKSRLLSDRFSAERPKGSFSTLEIQRTEQGDSAMYLCASSLGTDIVQYFGPGTRLLVL.